The 27 T cell receptor beta chains presented below share a single source sample, sequenced in a study of graft-versus-host responses after intestinal transplantation. Method: immunoSEQ multiplex PCR; TCRdb's copy keeps in-frame clones and lacks some. The table has over 100,000 clones, 85% to 95% seen once. Which antigens these TCRs recognize remains unknown. Sample: unstimulated CD8+ T cells sorted from spleen or lymph node cells, taken before intestinal transplant. These receptors were collected from a human donor who received an intestinal transplant.

This rearrangement joins TRBV5-1 to TRBJ1-5; TRBD1 aligns across 9 bases. This CDR3 spans 15 amino acids. The germline V gene has CDR1 SGHRS and CDR2 YFSETQ. V lost 0 bases, J lost 7 bases, and 5 bases stayed unmatched. The CDR3 here is CASSLGTGDGQPQHF. Written as DNA, the CDR3 is TGCGCCAGCAGCTTGGGGACAGGGGACGGACAGCCCCAGCATTTT.

V gene TRBV9 combines with J gene TRBJ2-1; 7 nucleotides agree with TRBD2. Looked up from germline, CDR1 is SGDLS and CDR2 is YYNGEE. The CDR3 has 16 residues. The trim removed 0 bases at V and 8 bases at J, leaving 11 bases unmatched. CDR3 sequence (DNA): TGTGCCAGCAGCGTAGTGTCCGGGAGGAGTCCCGATGAGCAGTTCTTC. Residues: CASSVVSGRSPDEQFF.

The chain carries TRBV11-1 and TRBJ2-3; D is ambiguous. V lost 6 bases to trimming and J lost 2 bases, with 9 bases between them. The V gene's germline CDR1 is SGHAT and CDR2 FQDESV (reference sequence). This CDR3 is 13 amino acids long. The CDR3: CASRGRFTDTQYF. CDR3 nucleotide sequence: TGTGCCAGCAGAGGTCGGTTCACAGATACGCAGTATTTT.

This chain links TRBV27 with TRBJ2-2, with D perhaps matching TRBD2 (6 bases). In germline, CDR1 is MNHEY, CDR2 SMNVEV (reference sequence). V was pared by 3 bases and J by 5 bases, with 13 bases between. This CDR3 has 15 amino acids. CDR3 nucleotides: TGTGCCAGCAGTTTGGTGCGGGATCATACCGGGGAGCTGTTTTTT. It encodes CASSLVRDHTGELFF.

Of note for this clone: Distinct nucleotide sequences in the sample also encode this CDR3. The rearrangement joins TRBV19 to TRBJ1-2, with D unresolved. Trimming took off 0 bases at V and 8 bases at J, with 16 bases between the two ends. CDR3 length equals 15 residues. Per germline, CDR1 LNHDA and CDR2 SQIVND (reference sequence). The CDR3 reads CASSIETPERGGYTF. The CDR3 nucleotides read TGTGCCAGTAGTATAGAAACCCCAGAGAGAGGGGGCTACACCTTC.

The chain is built from TRBV10-3 and TRBJ2-1; D gene uncertain. The CDR3 extends over 15 amino acids. The germline V and J ends were trimmed by 2 bases and 8 bases, with 16 bases remaining between them. Germline loops: CDR1 ENHRY, CDR2 SYGVKD. The CDR3 coding sequence is TGTGCCATCAGTGAGCCATCTTCCACGTCGTATGAGCAGTTCTTC. It encodes CAISEPSSTSYEQFF.

This clone has a handful of counts. This chain uses TRBV11-2 with TRBJ1-1; a possible D gene is TRBD1 (6 bases). CDR1 is SGHAT and CDR2 is FQNNGV in the germline V gene. The CDR3 length is 16 residues. With 5 bases removed from V and 5 bases from J, the gap between germline ends came to 21 bases. The CDR3 DNA is TGTGCCAGCAGCCCCGGGACACCCCGTTGGGGGACTGAAGCTTTCTTT. Translating it yields CASSPGTPRWGTEAFF.

This chain joins TRBV10-3 and TRBJ2-2; D is possibly TRBD2 (5 bases). Trimming removed 3 bases at V and 5 bases at J, with 16 bases between. The CDR3 runs 16 residues. Germline V gives CDR1 ENHRY, CDR2 SYGVKD. The CDR3 region is CAISDPSGPWTGELFF. The CDR3 DNA reads as TGTGCCATCAGTGACCCAAGCGGCCCATGGACCGGGGAGCTGTTTTTT.

V and J are TRBV14 and TRBJ2-7; 14 nucleotides line up with TRBD2. The CDR3 has 16 residues. V was clipped by 1 base and J by 6 bases; unmatched bases: 5. CDR1 and CDR2 from the germline V gene are SGHDN and FVKESK. The DNA of the CDR3 is TGTGCCAGCAGCCAAGTGGGACTAGCGGGAGAAGGCGAGCAGTACTTC. It is translated as CASSQVGLAGEGEQYF.

V gene TRBV18 combines with J gene TRBJ1-4, with 8 nucleotides matching TRBD1. The CDR3 contains 15 residues. Trimming removed 1 base from V and 5 bases from J; junction bases left unmatched: 3. CDR1 and CDR2 from the germline V gene are KGHSH and LQKENI. In nucleotides, the CDR3 is TGTGCCAGCTCACCACGGGACAGGCAAAATGAAAAACTGTTTTTT. Protein sequence: CASSPRDRQNEKLFF.

The chain recombines TRBV28 with TRBJ2-1; 13 nucleotides match TRBD2. V shed 3 bases and J 6 bases; nucleotides not matched to a gene: 5. The CDR3 has 16 residues. Germline CDR1 is MDHEN and CDR2 is SYDVKM. The CDR3 is CASSLLLAGGANEQFF. CDR3 bases: TGTGCCAGCAGTTTGTTACTAGCGGGAGGGGCCAATGAGCAGTTCTTC.

This chain connects TRBV4-2 to TRBJ2-2; D remains unclear. Germline V lookup: CDR1 LGHNA, CDR2 YNFKEQ. Deletions cut 4 bases from V and 1 base from J, with 7 bases between. The CDR3 is made up of 14 amino acids. The CDR3 protein is CASSLSKNTGELFF. CDR3 in DNA: TGTGCCAGCAGCCTTTCCAAGAACACCGGGGAGCTGTTTTTT.

The rearrangement joins TRBV7-9 to TRBJ2-1; TRBD1 might be the D (5 bases). Germline assignment: CDR1 SEHNR and CDR2 FQNEAQ (reference sequence). V was shortened by 1 base and J by 6 bases, with 7 bases between the two germline ends. The CDR3 is 13 residues long. CDR3 sequence reads: CASSLEGINEQFF. The CDR3 nucleotides read TGTGCCAGCAGCTTAGAGGGGATCAATGAGCAGTTCTTC.

This clone was seen more than once but under ten times. The chain links TRBV19 to TRBJ1-1, with a possible D match to TRBD1 (6 bases). V was clipped by 3 bases and J by 3 bases, with 11 bases between them. The CDR3 totals 14 residues. Germline assignment: CDR1 LNHDA and CDR2 SQIVND (reference sequence). Here the CDR3 reads CASSITGTDTEAFF. Written as DNA, the CDR3 is TGTGCCAGTAGTATTACAGGGACGGACACTGAAGCTTTCTTT.

The chain uses TRBV5-6 and TRBJ2-7; 8 bases map to TRBD1. The germline gives CDR1 SGHDT, CDR2 YYEEEE. This CDR3 is 14 amino acids long. The J segment lost 6 bases and the V segment lost 4 bases, leaving 9 bases of the junction unmatched. CDR3 bases: TGTGCCAGCAGCCCGGGGACAGGTCTCGGCGAGCAGTACTTC. This translates into CASSPGTGLGEQYF.

This chain links TRBV6-5 with TRBJ1-1; 8 bases are shared with TRBD1. CDR1 and CDR2 (germline): MNHEY, SVGAGI. Trimming cost V 7 bases and J 1 base; bases outside gene matches: 8. There are 15 residues in the CDR3. The CDR3 bases are TGTGCCAGCACTCATGTGGGGACAGGGAACACTGAAGCTTTCTTT. It encodes CASTHVGTGNTEAFF.

This clone was counted a single time. The chain uses TRBV30 and TRBJ2-7, with TRBD2 as a possible D gene (6 bases). The V and J ends lost 0 bases and 3 bases respectively, with 9 bases between them. There are 13 residues in the CDR3. Germline CDR1 reads GTSNPN; CDR2 reads SVGIG (reference sequence). Here the CDR3 reads CAWSVHSGYEQYF. The CDR3 DNA follows: TGTGCCTGGAGTGTACATAGCGGCTACGAGCAGTACTTC.

Notes on this clone: An end of the junction differs from the germline gene, which may be a read error. This rearrangement joins TRBV7-9 to TRBJ2-5; no clear D gene. The CDR3 sequence is 14 residues long. CDR1 and CDR2 from the germline V gene are SEHNR and FQNEAQ (reference sequence). The CDR3 nucleotides read TGTGCCAGTAGCTTAATCCTGAGTAGGGAGACCCAGTACTTC. This sequence encodes CASSLILSRETQYF.

This clone was recorded once. This chain uses TRBV9 with TRBJ2-3, with TRBD2 matching over 9 bases. CDR3 length: 16 residues. V trimming: 2 bases; J trimming: 3 bases; junction bases outside the gene matches: 7. Germline V CDR1 and CDR2: SGDLS, YYNGEE. CDR3 coding DNA: TGTGCCAGCAGCGTGTGGGCTAGCGGGAATACAGATACGCAGTATTTT. Its translation is CASSVWASGNTDTQYF.

The genes are TRBV28 and TRBJ1-2; TRBD1 matches 7 bases. CDR3 size: 16 residues. Trimming took 5 bases from V and 6 from J; bases not matched to a gene: 15. Germline CDR1 reads MDHEN; CDR2 reads SYDVKM. CDR3 sequence: CASSLRPADREDGYTF. CDR3 in DNA: TGTGCCAGCAGTCTCCGTCCGGCCGACAGGGAGGATGGCTACACCTTC.

This sequence joins TRBV27 and TRBJ2-3; a possible D gene is TRBD2 (7 bases). The CDR3 contains 17 residues. V shed 2 bases and J shed 0 bases, with 15 bases lying between them. The germline gives CDR1 MNHEY, CDR2 SMNVEV (reference sequence). Here the CDR3 DNA reads TGTGCCAGCAGTTTAAATCTGGCGGGGGCTAGCACAGATACGCAGTATTTT. Translating gives CASSLNLAGASTDTQYF.

The chain recombines TRBV7-3 with TRBJ2-1; 8 bases line up with TRBD2. Germline V lookup: CDR1 SGHTA, CDR2 FQGTGA. Trimming cost V 0 bases and J 0 bases; bases outside gene matches: 16. This CDR3 region has 21 residues. The chain's CDR3 is CASSLTINGVAGKSSYNEQFF. CDR3 in DNA: TGTGCCAGCAGCTTAACGATTAACGGGGTAGCGGGAAAGAGCTCCTACAATGAGCAGTTCTTC.

The chain links TRBV5-5 to TRBJ1-2; unclear D gene. The CDR3 loop spans 13 amino acids. The V gene's germline CDR1 is SGHKS and CDR2 YYEKEE (reference sequence). Trimming took off 6 bases at V and 7 bases at J, with 16 bases between the two ends. In nucleotides, the CDR3 is TGTGCCAGCACTCTGGGTCCTGATTCTGGCTACACCTTC. It is translated as CASTLGPDSGYTF.

The V gene is TRBV28, the J gene TRBJ1-2; D gene ambiguous. Per the germline V gene, CDR1 is MDHEN and CDR2 is SYDVKM. The V gene lost 5 bases and the J gene lost 4 bases, with 11 bases spanning the gap. This CDR3 has 13 residues. CDR3 region: CASSATSSYGYTF. In DNA form, the CDR3 reads TGTGCCAGCAGTGCGACTTCTTCCTATGGCTACACCTTC.

The chain uses TRBV5-6 and TRBJ2-3, with D unresolved. V was pared by 6 bases and J by 2 bases, with 7 bases between. CDR1 is SGHDT and CDR2 is YYEEEE in the germline V gene. This CDR3 spans 12 amino acids. The chain's CDR3 is CASMTVTDTQYF. The DNA of the CDR3 is TGTGCCAGCATGACCGTCACAGATACGCAGTATTTT.

V gene TRBV28 combines with J gene TRBJ1-1, with 7 bases that match TRBD1. Germline V lookup: CDR1 MDHEN, CDR2 SYDVKM. V lost 4 bases and J lost 11; bases outside the gene matches: 10. The CDR3 covers 13 residues. CDR3 sequence: CASSSEYRGLAFF. For the CDR3, the DNA is TGTGCCAGCAGTTCCGAATACAGGGGCTTGGCTTTCTTT.

This clone appeared a single time. The chain couples TRBV5-4 to TRBJ2-1, with 9 bases lining up with TRBD2. In germline, CDR1 is SGHNT, CDR2 YYREEE (reference sequence). V trimming: 4 bases; J trimming: 9 bases; junction bases outside the gene matches: 17. This CDR3 has 17 residues. The CDR3 bases are TGTGCCAGCAGCCTACTGACTAGCGGAGGGGCGGTTGGTGAGCAGTTCTTC. Residues: CASSLLTSGGAVGEQFF.